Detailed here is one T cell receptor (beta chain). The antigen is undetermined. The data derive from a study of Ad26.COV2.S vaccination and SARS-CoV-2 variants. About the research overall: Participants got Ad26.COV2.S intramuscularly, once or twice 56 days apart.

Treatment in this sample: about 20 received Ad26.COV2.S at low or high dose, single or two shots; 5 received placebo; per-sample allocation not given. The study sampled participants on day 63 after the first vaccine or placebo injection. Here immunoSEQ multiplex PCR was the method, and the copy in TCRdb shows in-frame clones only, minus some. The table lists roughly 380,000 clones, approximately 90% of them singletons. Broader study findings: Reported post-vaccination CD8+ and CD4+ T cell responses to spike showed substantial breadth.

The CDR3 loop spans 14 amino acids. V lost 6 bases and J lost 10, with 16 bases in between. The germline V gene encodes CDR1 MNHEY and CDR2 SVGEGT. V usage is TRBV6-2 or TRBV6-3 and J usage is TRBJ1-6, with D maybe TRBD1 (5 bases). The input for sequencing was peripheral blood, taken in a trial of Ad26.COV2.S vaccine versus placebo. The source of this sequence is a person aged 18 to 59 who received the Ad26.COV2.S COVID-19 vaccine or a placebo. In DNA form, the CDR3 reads TGTGCCAGCAGCCGGGACCGAAGGGCCTCACCCCTCCACTTT. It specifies CASSRDRRASPLHF.